This T cell receptor (beta chain) appears in the sequencing data of a study of blood T cell repertoires in COVID-19. Looking at the study overall: The cDNA or gDNA used as material had been derived from T cells, B-cell-depleted T cells, or PBMCs.

Living in under 30 US areas, the participants were between roughly 18 and 89 years of age. The CDR3 consists of 15 residues. With V trimmed by 2 bases and J by 10 bases, 8 bases remained unmatched. Germline V CDR1 and CDR2: LNHDA, SQIVND (reference sequence). Produced via immunoSEQ multiplex PCR; TCRdb's table is partial and in-frame only. The profile shows approximately 230,000 clones, 82% of them singletons. This TCR derives from a man in his forties who had recovered from COVID-19. Sequencing input: PBMCs or T cells enriched from blood (not recorded which). V usage is TRBV19 and J usage is TRBJ1-6; 7 positions match TRBD1. CDR3 bases: TGTGCCAGTAGTATATCCGGGACAGTACACTCACCCCTCCACTTT. Encoded protein: CASSISGTVHSPLHF.